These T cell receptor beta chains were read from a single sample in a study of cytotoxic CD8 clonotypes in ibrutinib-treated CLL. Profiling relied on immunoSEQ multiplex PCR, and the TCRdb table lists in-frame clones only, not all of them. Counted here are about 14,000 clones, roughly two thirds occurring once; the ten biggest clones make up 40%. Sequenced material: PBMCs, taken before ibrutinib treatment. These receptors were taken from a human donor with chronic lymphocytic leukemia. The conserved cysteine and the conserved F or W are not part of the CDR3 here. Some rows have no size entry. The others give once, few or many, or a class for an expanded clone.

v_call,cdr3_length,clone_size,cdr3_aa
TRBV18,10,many,ASSRSSQWYT
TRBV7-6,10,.,ASSENTGELF
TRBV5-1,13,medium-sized,ASSQGGGYNSPLH
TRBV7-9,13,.,ASSLMREPTDTQY
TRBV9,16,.,ASSTRLAGGLTYNEQF
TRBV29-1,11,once,SVMGGGGTEAF
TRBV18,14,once,ASSPPGGTNTGELF
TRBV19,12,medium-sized,ASSIRGANYGYT
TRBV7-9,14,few,ASSFDFGDMNTEAF
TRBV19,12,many,ASSISTRGTEAF
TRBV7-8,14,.,ASSLAGGANNQPQH
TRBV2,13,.,ASSQSGGVADTQY
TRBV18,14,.,ASSPPSGRGYTEAF
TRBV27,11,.,ASSKVHNYGYT
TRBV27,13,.,ASSLSVGVPKGYT
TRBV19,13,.,ASSRTTGVNEKLF
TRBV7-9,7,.,ASGPTEY
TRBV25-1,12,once,ASSTQGAVDEQY
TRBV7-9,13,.,ASSLVRSGNSPLH
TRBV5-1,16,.,ASSATSGGAPGANVLT
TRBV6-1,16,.,ASSEVLVQGPTNEKLF
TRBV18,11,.,ASSPLAADTQY